This record covers a single TCR beta chain. The record originates from a study of blood T cell repertoires in COVID-19. About the study: T cells, B-cell-depleted T cells, or PBMCs supplied cDNA or gDNA.

V lost 6 bases and J 0 bases, leaving 20 bases between the germline ends. Germline-derived CDR1 and CDR2 are KGHDR and SFDVKD. The CDR3 spans 17 residues. Authors' processing steps: Quantification of nucleated cells was approximated via reference gene primer amplification. The protocol was immunoSEQ multiplex PCR, while the TCRdb copy is restricted to in-frame clones and leaves out a portion. V and J calls and clone size are copied from that table; D and trimming were computed from the DNA. This table has about 81,000 clones, 75% to 90% appearing once. This receptor was obtained from a man in his 70s with active or convalescent COVID-19. J is TRBJ2-7 and V is TRBV24-1, with D possibly TRBD1 on 6 matching bases. Specimen: peripheral blood. CDR3 residues: CATSIGSGTSNSYEQYF. CDR3 coding DNA: TGTGCCACCAGTATAGGTTCCGGGACATCAAACTCCTACGAGCAGTACTTC.